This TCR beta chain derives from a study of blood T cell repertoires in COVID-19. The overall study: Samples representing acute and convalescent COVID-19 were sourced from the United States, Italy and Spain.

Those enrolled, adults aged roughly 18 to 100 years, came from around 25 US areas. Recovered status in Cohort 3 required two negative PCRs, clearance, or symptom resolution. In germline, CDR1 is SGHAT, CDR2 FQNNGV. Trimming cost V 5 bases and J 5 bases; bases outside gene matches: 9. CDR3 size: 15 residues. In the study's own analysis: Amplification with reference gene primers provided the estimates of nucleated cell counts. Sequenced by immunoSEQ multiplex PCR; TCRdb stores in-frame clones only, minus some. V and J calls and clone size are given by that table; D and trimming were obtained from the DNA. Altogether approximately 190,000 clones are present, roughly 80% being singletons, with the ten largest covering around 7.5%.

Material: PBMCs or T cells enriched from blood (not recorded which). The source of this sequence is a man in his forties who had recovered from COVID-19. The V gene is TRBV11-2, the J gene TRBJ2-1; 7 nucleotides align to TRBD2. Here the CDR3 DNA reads TGTGCCAGCAGCCCTAGAGCGGGATTCAACAATGAGCAGTTCTTC. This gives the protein CASSPRAGFNNEQFF.